These 25 T cell receptor beta chains were sequenced from one sample in a study of T cell repertoires in urothelial bladder cancer. Profiling relied on immunoSEQ multiplex PCR, and the TCRdb table lists in-frame clones only, not all of them. The sample lists under 13,000 clones; under 70% were seen once. The sequenced material came from tumor-infiltrating cells from bladder cancer. Every receptor here comes from a human donor with a benign inflammatory bladder lesion.

The CDR3, as DNA: TGTGCCAGCAGCTTGAGGGGGCTCAGCACAGATACGCAGTATTTT. This codes for CASSLRGLSTDTQYF. V gene TRBV5-6 combines with J gene TRBJ2-3; the match to TRBD1 covers 7 bases. This CDR3 has 15 residues. V was clipped by 1 base and J by 0 bases; unmatched bases: 2. Looked up from germline, CDR1 is SGHDT and CDR2 is YYEEEE.

The rearrangement links TRBV5-1 to TRBJ2-7; the match to TRBD2 covers 9 bases. With V trimmed by 5 bases and J by 6 bases, 6 bases remained unmatched. From germline, CDR1 is SGHRS and CDR2 YFSETQ. The CDR3 has 13 residues. The CDR3 DNA is TGCGCCAGCAGTACTAGCGGGCCGTCCGAGCAGTACTTC. This sequence encodes CASSTSGPSEQYF.

CDR3 coding DNA: TGCGCCAGCAGCTTGGTTGGTTACAGGGAAAATGAAAAACTGTTTTTT. Its translation is CASSLVGYRENEKLFF. This chain links TRBV5-1 with TRBJ1-4; D is possibly TRBD1 (6 bases). This CDR3 comprises 16 residues. V was shortened by 0 bases and J by 5 bases, with 14 bases between the two germline ends. Germline V gene data show CDR1 as SGHRS and CDR2 as YFSETQ.

CDR3 sequence: CATSRDAAAGTYEQYF. The DNA for the CDR3 is TGTGCCACCAGCAGAGATGCCGCGGCAGGGACCTACGAGCAGTACTTC. This chain uses TRBV15 with TRBJ2-7; D might be TRBD1 (5 bases). Germline assignment: CDR1 LNHNV and CDR2 YYDKDF (reference sequence). The ends were cut back, 0 bases at V and 2 bases at J, with 14 bases in the middle. This CDR3 contains 16 residues. Full variable domain (missing parts from reference TRBV15 and TRBJ2-7): DAMVIQNPRYQVTQFGKPVTLSCSQTLNHNVMYWYQQKSSQAPKLLFHYYDKDFNNEADTPDNFQSRRPNTSFCFLDIRSPGLGDTAMYLCATSRDAAAGTYEQYFGPGTRLTVT.

This chain connects TRBV28 to TRBJ1-2; D remains ambiguous. Germline V CDR1 and CDR2: MDHEN, SYDVKM. This CDR3 spans 12 amino acids. Trimming shortened V by 7 bases and J by 5 bases, and 11 bases separated the two germline ends. The CDR3 here is CASNPGAYGYTF. In DNA form, the CDR3 reads TGTGCCAGCAACCCCGGAGCATATGGCTACACCTTC.

The CDR3 DNA reads as TGTGCCAGCAGCTTGGCTCTTTGGACAGGGACCCTATGGGGCTACACCTTC. It yields the protein CASSLALWTGTLWGYTF. V and J are TRBV5-6 and TRBJ1-2; 8 nucleotides align to TRBD1. The CDR3 loop spans 17 amino acids. V gave up 0 bases and J gave up 8 bases; unmatched junction bases: 15. The germline V gene encodes CDR1 SGHDT and CDR2 YYEEEE.

The V gene is TRBV5-1, the J gene TRBJ2-1, with a tentative D call TRBD1 (5 bases). Germline-derived CDR1 and CDR2 are SGHRS and YFSETQ. Trimming stripped 0 bases from V and 3 bases from J, with 13 bases between. The CDR3 runs to 16 residues. The DNA of the CDR3 is TGCGCCAGCAGCTTGGGGGGCCTGGATGTCTACAATGAGCAGTTCTTC. Its protein product is CASSLGGLDVYNEQFF. The whole variable domain, filled in from reference TRBV5-1 and TRBJ2-1, reads KAGVTQTPRYLIKTRGQQVTLSCSPISGHRSVSWYQQTPGQGLQFLFEYFSETQRNKGNFPGRFSGRQFSNSRSEMNVSTLELGDSALYLCASSLGGLDVYNEQFFGPGTRLTVL.

The CDR3 DNA reads as TGCAGTGCCGGAGATCAGCCCCAGCATTTT. Translating gives CSAGDQPQHF. This rearrangement joins TRBV20-1 to TRBJ1-5; D call uncertain. This CDR3 contains 10 residues. CDR1 is DFQATT, CDR2 SNEGSKA, per germline (reference sequence). V was trimmed by 6 bases and J by 5 bases, leaving 5 bases between them.

V usage is TRBV19 and J usage is TRBJ2-5, with 8 bases matching TRBD1. Per the germline V gene, CDR1 is LNHDA and CDR2 is SQIVND (reference sequence). J was trimmed by 5 bases and V by 2 bases; bases with no gene match: 1. The CDR3 extends over 13 amino acids. The CDR3 DNA reads as TGTGCCAGTAGTATAACAGGGGGTGAGACCCAGTACTTC. It is translated as CASSITGGETQYF.

This chain links TRBV5-1 with TRBJ2-7; maybe TRBD1 (5 bases). The CDR3 runs 14 residues. Trimming removed 4 bases at V and 2 bases at J, with 13 bases between. Looked up from germline, CDR1 is SGHRS and CDR2 is YFSETQ. This CDR3 reads CASSLDSEPYEQYF. CDR3 sequence (DNA): TGCGCCAGCAGCCTCGACAGTGAACCCTACGAGCAGTACTTC.

This clone was picked up one time. The V and J genes are TRBV25-1 and TRBJ2-3, with D possibly matching TRBD2 (7 bases). The germline V gene encodes CDR1 MGHDK and CDR2 SYGVNS. This CDR3 spans 15 amino acids. The V end was cut by 4 bases, the J end by 5 bases, with 16 bases between. The chain's CDR3 is CASSALRGAGDTQYF. As DNA, the CDR3 is TGTGCCAGCAGTGCCCTCCGGGGGGCAGGAGATACGCAGTATTTT. The entire variable domain, with the rest obtained from reference TRBV25-1 and TRBJ2-3, is as follows: EADIYQTPRYLVIGTGKKITLECSQTMGHDKMYWYQQDPGMELHLIHYSYGVNSTEKGDLSSESTVSRIRTEHFPLTLESARPSHTSQYLCASSALRGAGDTQYFGPGTRLTVL.

CDR3 sequence (DNA): TGTGCCAGCAGCTGGGGCGAGGACTCTCCGCAGTATTTT. It yields the protein CASSWGEDSPQYF. The V call is TRBV7-2, the J call TRBJ2-3; D tentatively fits TRBD1 or TRBD2 (5 bases each). The V end was cut by 4 bases, the J end by 10 bases, with 15 bases between. The germline V gene has CDR1 SGHTA and CDR2 FQGNSA. This CDR3 contains 13 residues.

This clone has just a few counts. This chain links TRBV20-1 with TRBJ1-1, with D uncertain. This CDR3 contains 11 residues. Trimming left V 3 bases short and J 11 bases short, with 13 bases between. The germline gives CDR1 DFQATT, CDR2 SNEGSKA (reference sequence). CDR3 nucleotide sequence: TGCAGTGCTAGTCCCCAAAGGGTGGCTTTCTTT. Residues: CSASPQRVAFF.

This clone has a handful of counts. The chain joins TRBV10-1 to TRBJ1-6; 8 bases map to TRBD1. The trim removed 4 bases at V and 8 bases at J, leaving 4 bases unmatched. This CDR3 spans 14 amino acids. From germline, CDR1 is WNHNN and CDR2 SYGVQD (reference sequence). DNA for the CDR3: TGCGCCAGCAGTGGACAGGGGCGATATTCACCCCTCCACTTT. Protein: CASSGQGRYSPLHF.

This chain links TRBV11-2 with TRBJ2-3, with TRBD2 as a possible D gene (5 bases). Looked up from germline, CDR1 is SGHAT and CDR2 is FQNNGV. The ends were cut back, 3 bases at V and 6 bases at J, with 10 bases in the middle. The CDR3 consists of 13 residues. The CDR3 here is CASSLEVTDTQYF. In DNA, the CDR3 is TGTGCCAGCAGCTTGGAGGTGACGGATACGCAGTATTTT.

This chain uses TRBV5-1 with TRBJ1-4, with 11 bases fitting TRBD1. CDR1 SGHRS and CDR2 YFSETQ come from the germline V gene. The length of the CDR3 is 16 residues. J lost 8 bases, V lost 0 bases, and 6 bases had no gene match. CDR3: CASSLGPGQGEEKLFF. The CDR3 DNA sequence: TGCGCCAGCAGCTTGGGCCCGGGACAGGGGGAGGAAAAACTGTTTTTT.

This clone came up a few times. The chain couples TRBV7-3 to TRBJ1-2; no clear D. Germline loops: CDR1 SGHTA, CDR2 FQGTGA. This CDR3 comprises 14 residues. The ends were cut back, 2 bases at V and 4 bases at J, with 11 bases in the middle. The CDR3 reads CASSLYPDPYGYTF. CDR3 DNA sequence: TGTGCCAGCAGCTTATATCCAGATCCCTATGGCTACACCTTC.

This clone was seen just once. V is TRBV6-5 and J is TRBJ2-2; no clear D gene. The V end was cut by 0 bases, the J end by 6 bases, with 14 bases between. Germline V gives CDR1 MNHEY, CDR2 SVGAGI. The CDR3 extends over 16 amino acids. The CDR3 region is CASSYSRTRRSGELFF. The CDR3 DNA is TGTGCCAGCAGTTACTCGCGGACCCGCCGGTCCGGGGAGCTGTTTTTT.

The chain is built from TRBV13 and TRBJ2-7, with 9 bases fitting TRBD1. CDR1 and CDR2 from the germline V gene are PRHDT and FYEKMQ (reference sequence). The CDR3 totals 13 residues. V lost 5 bases to trimming and J lost 11 bases; unmatched junction nucleotides: 10. This chain's CDR3 is CASSPWTGDWEYF. The CDR3 DNA reads as TGTGCCAGCAGCCCCTGGACAGGGGACTGGGAGTACTTC. Based on the CDR3 plus reference TRBV13 and TRBJ2-7, the full variable domain is AAGVIQSPRHLIKEKRETATLKCYPIPRHDTVYWYQQGPGQDPQFLISFYEKMQSDKGSIPDRFSAQQFSDYHSELNMSSLELGDSALYFCASSPWTGDWEYFGPGTRLTVT.

This sequence joins TRBV7-9 and TRBJ2-3; possible D gene TRBD2, 5 bases. Germline V CDR1 and CDR2: SEHNR, FQNEAQ (reference sequence). Between the trimmed V and J ends, which lost 2 bases and 3 bases, there was a span of 9 bases. The CDR3 loop spans 14 amino acids. This CDR3 reads CASSLQSGTDTQYF. The CDR3 DNA follows: TGTGCCAGCAGCTTACAATCGGGGACAGATACGCAGTATTTT. The full variable domain, with the rest looked up from reference TRBV7-9 and TRBJ2-3, is DTGVSQNPRHKITKRGQNVTFRCDPISEHNRLYWYRQTLGQGPEFLTYFQNEAQLEKSRLLSDRFSAERPKGSFSTLEIQRTEQGDSAMYLCASSLQSGTDTQYFGPGTRLTVL.

This clone was detected a few times. The chain uses TRBV6-6 and TRBJ2-7; D remains unclear. The CDR3 loop spans 15 amino acids. Looked up from germline, CDR1 is MNHNY and CDR2 is SVGAGI (reference sequence). With 0 bases removed from V and 0 bases from J, the gap between germline ends came to 9 bases. The chain's CDR3 is CASSYSGFNSYEQYF. The CDR3 DNA sequence: TGTGCCAGCAGTTACTCGGGGTTCAACTCCTACGAGCAGTACTTC.

The chain carries TRBV19 and TRBJ2-3; no definite D call. The germline V gene encodes CDR1 LNHDA and CDR2 SQIVND (reference sequence). The CDR3 has 11 amino acids. CDR3 in amino acids: CGAGFGDTQYF. The DNA of the CDR3 is TGTGGCGCTGGATTTGGAGATACGCAGTATTTT.

The chain couples TRBV7-8 to TRBJ1-6, with D possibly matching TRBD1 (5 bases). This CDR3 contains 13 residues. V was clipped by 4 bases and J by 6 bases, with 7 bases between them. The V gene's germline CDR1 is SGHVS and CDR2 FQNEAQ. The CDR3 DNA reads as TGTGCCAGCAGCTCCGACAGTAATTCACCCCTCCACTTT. Translated, it gives CASSSDSNSPLHF. Variable domain in full (rest from reference TRBV7-8 and TRBJ1-6): GAGVSQSPRYKVAKRGQDVALRCDPISGHVSLFWYQQALGQGPEFLTYFQNEAQLDKSGLPSDRFFAERPEGSVSTLKIQRTQQEDSAVYLCASSSDSNSPLHFGNGTRLTVT.

This chain connects TRBV4-1 to TRBJ2-3; 9 bases match TRBD1. J lost 0 bases, V lost 4 bases, and 5 bases had no gene match. Germline V gene data show CDR1 as MGHRA and CDR2 as YSYEKL. This CDR3 spans 16 amino acids. DNA of the CDR3: TGCGCCAGCAGCCCGAAGGACAGGGGAAGCACAGATACGCAGTATTTT. It is translated as CASSPKDRGSTDTQYF.

This clone was detected a few times. The V call is TRBV5-6, the J call TRBJ1-4, with 8 bases aligning to TRBD1. The CDR3 is 15 amino acids. V shed 4 bases and J 8 bases; nucleotides not matched to a gene: 10. The V gene's germline CDR1 is SGHDT and CDR2 YYEEEE. The CDR3 sequence: CASSRGQVITEKLFF. DNA for the CDR3: TGTGCCAGCAGCCGGGGACAGGTTATTACCGAAAAACTGTTTTTT.